A selection of T cell receptor beta chains follows, all from one sample in a study of RUNX1 and TCR beta rearrangement in T-cell leukemia. MiXCR, run by TCRdb on the PCR reads, gives a single entry per CDR3 protein. The sample includes roughly 390 distinct CDR3 sequences, 15% to 20% of them seen just once. The sequenced material came from blood. Receptors were obtained from a male donor with T-cell acute lymphoblastic leukemia. Each CDR3 is given with its conserved first and last residue. The order of the fields is D gene, V gene, J gene, clone size, CDR3 DNA, CDR3 protein. D genes are given only for firm matches. The size entry is marked missing in some rows and otherwise reads once, few, many or a size class.

d_gene: NA
v_gene: TRBV7-9
j_gene: TRBJ2-7
abundance: medium-sized
CDR3nt: TGTGCCAGCAGCTTAGTACCTTTGGGTATTGGGGAGCAGTACTTC
CDR3aa: CASSLVPLGIGEQYF

d_gene: NA
v_gene: TRBV5-1
j_gene: TRBJ1-5
abundance: medium-sized
CDR3nt: TGCGCCAGCAGCTTGGAAACGGACAGAAACAATCAGCCCCAGCATTTT
CDR3aa: CASSLETDRNNQPQHF

d_gene: NA
v_gene: TRBV8-2
j_gene: TRBJ2-2
abundance: NA
CDR3nt: TGTGGGGACCCCGGGGAGCTGTTTTTT
CDR3aa: CGDPGELFF

d_gene: NA
v_gene: TRBV18
j_gene: TRBJ1-1
abundance: medium-sized
CDR3nt: TGTGCCAGCTCACGCCTTATGAACACTGAAGCTTTCTTT
CDR3aa: CASSRLMNTEAFF

d_gene: NA
v_gene: TRBV10-3
j_gene: TRBJ1-6
abundance: hyperexpanded
CDR3nt: TGTGCCATCAGTGAGTCGATGACTGGTTCACCCCTCCACTTT
CDR3aa: CAISESMTGSPLHF

d_gene: NA
v_gene: TRBV19
j_gene: TRBJ1-6
abundance: NA
CDR3nt: TGTGCTAGTAGTAAATTCGGGAGCCCCTATAATTCACCCCTCCACTTT
CDR3aa: CASSKFGSPYNSPLHF

d_gene: TRBD2
v_gene: TRBV6-1
j_gene: TRBJ2-7
abundance: few
CDR3nt: TGTGCCAGCAGTGAGGGAGGGCAGGGATCATACGAGCAGTACTTC
CDR3aa: CASSEGGQGSYEQYF

d_gene: NA
v_gene: TRBV20-1
j_gene: TRBJ2-7
abundance: once
CDR3nt: TGCAGTGCTAGGGCGTTGGAACAGAACTACGAGCAGTACTTC
CDR3aa: CSARALEQNYEQYF

d_gene: NA
v_gene: TRBV19
j_gene: TRBJ2-7
abundance: once
CDR3nt: TGTGCCAGTAGTATGGGTCTCGGGACAACCTACGAGCAGTACTTC
CDR3aa: CASSMGLGTTYEQYF

d_gene: NA
v_gene: TRBV6-6
j_gene: TRBJ2-7
abundance: medium-sized
CDR3nt: TGTGCCAGCAGTTTGCCCGAGGGGGTCCAGCAGTACTTC
CDR3aa: CASSLPEGVQQYF

d_gene: NA
v_gene: TRBV10-1
j_gene: TRBJ1-3
abundance: large
CDR3nt: TGCGCCAGCCCCCAGGGTAGTATGAGAAACACCATATATTTT
CDR3aa: CASPQGSMRNTIYF

d_gene: NA
v_gene: TRBV4-1
j_gene: TRBJ1-1
abundance: NA
CDR3nt: TGCGCCAGCAGCCAAGCTCTACCCGGCCCTGAAGCTTTCTTT
CDR3aa: CASSQALPGPEAFF

d_gene: NA
v_gene: TRBV6-1
j_gene: TRBJ1-1
abundance: large
CDR3nt: TGTGCCAGCGGATTCGCCAGGGGGAACACTGAAGCTTTCTTT
CDR3aa: CASGFARGNTEAFF

d_gene: NA
v_gene: TRBV27
j_gene: TRBJ1-1
abundance: medium-sized
CDR3nt: TGTGCCAGCAGTTTTTCGACCGGACCCACTGAAGCTTTCTTT
CDR3aa: CASSFSTGPTEAFF

d_gene: NA
v_gene: TRBV24-1
j_gene: TRBJ1-2
abundance: NA
CDR3nt: TGTGCCACCAGTGATTTGACGGATTTAAATGGCTACACCTTC
CDR3aa: CATSDLTDLNGYTF